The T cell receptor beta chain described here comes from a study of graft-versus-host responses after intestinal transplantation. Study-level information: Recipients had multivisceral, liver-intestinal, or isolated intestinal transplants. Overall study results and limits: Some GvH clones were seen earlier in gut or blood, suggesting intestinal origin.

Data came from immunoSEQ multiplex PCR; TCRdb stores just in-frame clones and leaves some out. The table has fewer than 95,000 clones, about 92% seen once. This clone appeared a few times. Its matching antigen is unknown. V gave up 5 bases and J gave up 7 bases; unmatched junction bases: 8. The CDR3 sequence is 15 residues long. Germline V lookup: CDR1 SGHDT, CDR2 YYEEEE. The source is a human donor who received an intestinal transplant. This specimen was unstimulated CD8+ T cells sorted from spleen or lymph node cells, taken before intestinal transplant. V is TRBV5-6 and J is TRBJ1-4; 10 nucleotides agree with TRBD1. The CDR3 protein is CASSPGTGVLEKLFF. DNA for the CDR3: TGTGCCAGCAGTCCAGGGACAGGGGTTCTTGAAAAACTGTTTTTT.